A selection of T cell receptor beta chains follows, all from one sample in a study of CD8 T cells in Susac syndrome. TCRdb recomputed calls from the immunoSEQ multiplex PCR reads with MiXCR, one row per CDR3 protein. The repertoire holds about 300,000 distinct CDR3 sequences, with almost 85% as singletons. The material sequenced was CD8+ T cells from PBMCs. The source of these receptors is a human donor with multiple sclerosis. The CDR3 runs from the conserved cysteine through the conserved F or W. D genes are given only for firm matches. Clone size is given for some rows only: seen once, a few or many times, or a class if the clone is expanded.

D gene	V gene	J gene	clone size	CDR3 protein	CDR3 DNA
-	TRBV18	TRBJ1-5	-	CASSLQGREENQPQHF	TGTGCCAGCTCTCTCCAGGGTAGAGAAGAAAATCAGCCCCAGCATTTT
TRBD2	TRBV11-1	TRBJ2-2	-	CASSSPGTGTLAGGPNTGELFF	TGTGCCAGCAGCAGTCCCGGGACAGGGACCCTAGCGGGAGGGCCGAACACCGGGGAGCTGTTTTTT
TRBD2	TRBV4-3	TRBJ2-3	-	CASRPREGSADTQYF	TGCGCCAGCAGGCCCCGGGAGGGGTCGGCAGATACGCAGTATTTT
-	TRBV20-1	TRBJ1-2	-	CSAGTGFNCGYTF	TGCAGTGCTGGAACAGGGTTTAACTGTGGCTACACCTTC
-	TRBV24-1	TRBJ2-7	-	CATSAGHATYEQYF	TGTGCCACCAGTGCCGGACATGCAACCTACGAGCAGTACTTC
-	TRBV20-1	TRBJ2-7	-	CSARGLTAGLYEQYF	TGCAGTGCTAGAGGTCTGACAGCGGGTCTCTACGAGCAGTACTTC
-	TRBV27	TRBJ2-1	few	CASSLGVEQFF	TGTGCCAGCAGTCTAGGGGTTGAGCAGTTCTTC
-	TRBV28	TRBJ2-2	-	CASSLITGELFF	TGTGCCAGCAGTTTAATCACCGGGGAGCTGTTTTTT
-	TRBV28	TRBJ2-3	-	CASTLGAGGGDTQYF	TGTGCCAGCACCTTAGGGGCAGGGGGAGGAGATACGCAGTATTTT
-	TRBV27	TRBJ2-7	-	CASSGLGVAYEQYF	TGTGCCTCCAGTGGGCTAGGGGTGGCCTACGAGCAGTACTTC
TRBD1	TRBV30	TRBJ1-1	-	CACRPGQGVTEAFF	TGTGCCTGCAGACCAGGACAGGGGGTTACTGAAGCTTTCTTT
TRBD2	TRBV27	TRBJ2-5	-	CASSLSLAGGIPGETQYF	TGTGCCAGCAGTTTATCGCTAGCGGGAGGCATACCGGGGGAGACCCAGTACTTC
TRBD1	TRBV6-5	TRBJ2-7	-	CASSYGMTGFYEQYF	TGTGCCAGCAGTTACGGAATGACAGGGTTCTACGAGCAGTACTTC
TRBD2	TRBV7-6	TRBJ2-1	-	CASSLNRTSGRPSYNEQFF	TGTGCCAGCAGCTTGAACAGGACTAGCGGGAGACCCTCCTACAATGAGCAGTTCTTC
TRBD1	TRBV20-1	TRBJ1-5	-	CSASDYRGKDQPQHF	TGCAGTGCTAGTGACTACAGGGGAAAGGATCAGCCCCAGCATTTT
-	TRBV11-3	TRBJ2-5	-	CASSRGASPETQYF	TGTGCCAGCAGCCGGGGGGCTAGCCCCGAGACCCAGTACTTC
-	TRBV29-1	TRBJ2-1	-	CSAPRANSYNEQFF	TGCAGCGCCCCTCGCGCCAACTCCTACAATGAGCAGTTCTTC
-	TRBV12-3/TRBV12-4	TRBJ2-7	-	CASSLPQGIFYEQYF	TGTGCCAGCAGTTTACCCCAGGGGATATTCTACGAGCAGTACTTC
TRBD1	TRBV7-2	TRBJ2-7	-	CASSLVVRQGDEQYF	TGTGCCAGCAGCTTAGTCGTCCGACAGGGGGACGAGCAGTACTTC
TRBD2	TRBV4-3	TRBJ2-2	-	CASSQDSRTSGPGELFF	TGCGCCAGCAGCCAAGATTCCCGGACTAGCGGTCCCGGGGAGCTGTTTTTT
-	TRBV6-1	TRBJ2-7	-	CASSPSSRTASSYEQYF	TGTGCCAGCAGCCCTTCATCCAGGACAGCGTCCTCCTACGAGCAGTACTTC
-	TRBV6-2/TRBV6-3	TRBJ1-1	few	CASSYYGRPDTEAFF	TGTGCCAGCAGTTACTACGGTAGGCCGGACACTGAAGCTTTCTTT
-	TRBV28	TRBJ2-7	-	CASTGGGYEQYF	TGTGCCAGCACCGGGGGAGGCTACGAGCAGTACTTC